This TCR beta chain was found in a study of T cell responses to AZD1222 COVID-19 vaccine. Study observations and caveats: Dominant CD4 TCR responses targeted spike regions 160-218 and 743-854.

The CDR3 is 15 residues long. Trimming took 3 bases from V and 2 from J, leaving 11 bases between them. Germline CDR1 is MDHEN and CDR2 is SYDVKM. Assay: immunoSEQ multiplex PCR; the TCRdb copy retains only in-frame clones and omits some. This table holds approximately 120,000 clones, around 89% found once. Turning to this clone: Its specificity is not known.

Sequencing was performed on peripheral blood, taken on day 0 of AZD1222 vaccination. The receptor comes from an adult in good health. The rearrangement joins TRBV28 to TRBJ1-5; D ambiguous. In DNA, the CDR3 is TGTGCCAGCAGTTTTAGAGGGCTTGGCAATCAGCCCCAGCATTTT. Translation: CASSFRGLGNQPQHF. The full variable domain, with the rest looked up from reference TRBV28 and TRBJ1-5, is DVKVTQSSRYLVKRTGEKVFLECVQDMDHENMFWYRQDPGLGLRLIYFSYDVKMKEKGDIPEGYSVSREKKERFSLILESASTNQTSMYLCASSFRGLGNQPQHFGDGTRLSIL.